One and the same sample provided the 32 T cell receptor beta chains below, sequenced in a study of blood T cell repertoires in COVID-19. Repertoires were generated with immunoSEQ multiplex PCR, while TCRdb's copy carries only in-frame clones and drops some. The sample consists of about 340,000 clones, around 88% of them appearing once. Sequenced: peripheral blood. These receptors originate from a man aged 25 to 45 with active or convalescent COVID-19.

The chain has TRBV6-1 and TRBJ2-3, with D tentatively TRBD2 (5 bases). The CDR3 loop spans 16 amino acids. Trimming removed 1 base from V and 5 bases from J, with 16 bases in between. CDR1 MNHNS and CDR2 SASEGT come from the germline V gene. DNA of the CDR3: TGTGCCAGCAGTGAAGGGGTCTACGGAGGCCGAGATACGCAGTATTTT. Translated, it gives CASSEGVYGGRDTQYF.

The chain's CDR3 is CASSVGPQGRTNEKLFF. The CDR3 DNA reads TGTGCCAGCAGCGTAGGCCCCCAGGGTAGGACTAATGAAAAACTGTTTTTT. The chain links TRBV9 to TRBJ1-4; D is possibly TRBD1 (5 bases). This CDR3 comprises 17 residues. Germline V gives CDR1 SGDLS, CDR2 YYNGEE. Trimming pared 0 bases from V and 2 bases from J, leaving 14 bases between.

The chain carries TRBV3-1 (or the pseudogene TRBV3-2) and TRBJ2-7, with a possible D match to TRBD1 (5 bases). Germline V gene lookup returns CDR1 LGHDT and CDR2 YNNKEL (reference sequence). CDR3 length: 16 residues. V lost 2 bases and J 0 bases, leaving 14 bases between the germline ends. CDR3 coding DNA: TGTGCCAGCAGCCAATCCGATCAGGGCGACTCCTACGAGCAGTACTTC. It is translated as CASSQSDQGDSYEQYF.

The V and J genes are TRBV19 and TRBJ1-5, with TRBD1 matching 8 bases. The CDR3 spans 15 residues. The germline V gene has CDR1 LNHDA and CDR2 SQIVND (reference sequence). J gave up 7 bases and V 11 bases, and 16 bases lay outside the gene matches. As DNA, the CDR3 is TGTGCCTGCTCCGTAGGGACAGGCTTCAACCAGCCCCAGCATTTT. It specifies CACSVGTGFNQPQHF.

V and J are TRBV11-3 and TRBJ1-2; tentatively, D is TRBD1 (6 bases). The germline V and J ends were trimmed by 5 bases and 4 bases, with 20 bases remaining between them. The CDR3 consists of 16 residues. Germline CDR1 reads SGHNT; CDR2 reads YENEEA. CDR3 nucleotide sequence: TGTGCCAGCAGCCGGGACAAGCCAAGGGGGATCTATGGCTACACCTTC. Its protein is CASSRDKPRGIYGYTF.

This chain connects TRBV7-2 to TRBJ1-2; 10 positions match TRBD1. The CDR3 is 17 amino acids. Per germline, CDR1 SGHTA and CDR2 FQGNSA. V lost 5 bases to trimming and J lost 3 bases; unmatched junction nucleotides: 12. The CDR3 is CASSIYSGTGVDYGYTF. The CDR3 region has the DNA TGTGCCAGCAGCATTTACTCCGGGACAGGGGTTGACTATGGCTACACCTTC.

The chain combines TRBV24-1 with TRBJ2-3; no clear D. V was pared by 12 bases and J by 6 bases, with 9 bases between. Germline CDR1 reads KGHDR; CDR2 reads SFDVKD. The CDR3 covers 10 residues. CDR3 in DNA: TGTGCCTCACCGGTGGATACGCAGTATTTT. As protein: CASPVDTQYF.

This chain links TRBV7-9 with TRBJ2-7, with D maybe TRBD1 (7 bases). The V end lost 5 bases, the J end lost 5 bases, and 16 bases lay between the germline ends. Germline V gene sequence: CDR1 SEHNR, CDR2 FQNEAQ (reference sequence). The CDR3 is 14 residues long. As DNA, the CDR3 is TGTGCCAGCAGCATCGACAGGGAGGCCCACGAGCAGTACTTC. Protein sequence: CASSIDREAHEQYF.

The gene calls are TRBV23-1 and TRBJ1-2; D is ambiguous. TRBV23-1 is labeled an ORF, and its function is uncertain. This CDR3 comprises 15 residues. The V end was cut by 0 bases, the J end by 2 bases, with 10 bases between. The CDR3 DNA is TGCGCCAGCAGTCAATCCCCCCGAGGGAACTATGGCTACACCTTC. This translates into CASSQSPRGNYGYTF.

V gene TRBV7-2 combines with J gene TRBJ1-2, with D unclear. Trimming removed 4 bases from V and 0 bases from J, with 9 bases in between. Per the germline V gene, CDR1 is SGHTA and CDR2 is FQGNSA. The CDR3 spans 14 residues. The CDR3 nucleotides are TGTGCCAGCAGCTCGGGTCATCCTAACTATGGCTACACCTTC. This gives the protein CASSSGHPNYGYTF.

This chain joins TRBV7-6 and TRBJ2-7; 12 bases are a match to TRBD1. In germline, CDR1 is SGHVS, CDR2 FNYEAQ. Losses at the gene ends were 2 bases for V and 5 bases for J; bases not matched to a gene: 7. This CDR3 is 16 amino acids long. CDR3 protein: CASSLTGQGAGDEQYF. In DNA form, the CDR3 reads TGTGCCAGCAGCTTAACGGGACAGGGGGCGGGCGACGAGCAGTACTTC.

Written as DNA, the CDR3 is TGTGCCAGCAGTTGGGGCCTTAATTCACCCCTCCACTTT. Encoded protein: CASSWGLNSPLHF. The V call is TRBV28, the J call TRBJ1-6; D possibly corresponds to TRBD1 (5 bases). The CDR3 is 13 residues long. V dropped 4 bases and J dropped 6 bases, with 7 bases sitting between them. Germline V gene data show CDR1 as MDHEN and CDR2 as SYDVKM.

The CDR3 DNA sequence: TGTGCCAGCAGCCCGGAGGGAAATCAGCCCCAGCATTTT. Protein product: CASSPEGNQPQHF. This sequence joins TRBV7-9 and TRBJ1-5; D not certain. The V gene's germline CDR1 is SEHNR and CDR2 FQNEAQ (reference sequence). The CDR3 totals 13 residues. Trimming left V 5 bases short and J 4 bases short, with 9 bases between.

This chain's CDR3 is CATSFPAGRTDTQYF. CDR3 in DNA: TGTGCCACCAGTTTTCCAGCGGGGCGAACAGATACGCAGTATTTT. The V gene is TRBV24-1, the J gene TRBJ2-3, with 7 nucleotides matching TRBD2. V shed 6 bases and J 3 bases; nucleotides not matched to a gene: 8. This CDR3 has 15 residues. Per germline, CDR1 KGHDR and CDR2 SFDVKD.

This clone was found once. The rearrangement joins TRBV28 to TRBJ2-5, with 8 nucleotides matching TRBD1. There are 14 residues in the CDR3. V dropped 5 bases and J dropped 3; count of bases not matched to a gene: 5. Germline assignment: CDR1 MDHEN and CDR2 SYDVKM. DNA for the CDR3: TGTGCCAGCAGTCTAACGGACAGGGAAGAGACCCAGTACTTC. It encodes CASSLTDREETQYF.

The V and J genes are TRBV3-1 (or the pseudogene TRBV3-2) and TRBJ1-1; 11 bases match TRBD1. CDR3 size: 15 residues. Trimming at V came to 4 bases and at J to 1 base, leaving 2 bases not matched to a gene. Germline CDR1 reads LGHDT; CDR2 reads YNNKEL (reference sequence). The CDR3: CASSRGQGANTEAFF. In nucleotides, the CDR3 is TGTGCCAGCAGCCGAGGACAGGGGGCGAACACTGAAGCTTTCTTT.

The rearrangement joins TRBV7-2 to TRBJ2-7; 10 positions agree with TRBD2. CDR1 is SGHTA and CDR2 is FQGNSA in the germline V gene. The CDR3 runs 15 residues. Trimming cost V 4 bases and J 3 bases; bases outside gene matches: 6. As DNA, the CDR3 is TGTGCCAGCAGCTCTCTAGCGGGGGCCGTCTACGAGCAGTACTTC. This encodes CASSSLAGAVYEQYF.

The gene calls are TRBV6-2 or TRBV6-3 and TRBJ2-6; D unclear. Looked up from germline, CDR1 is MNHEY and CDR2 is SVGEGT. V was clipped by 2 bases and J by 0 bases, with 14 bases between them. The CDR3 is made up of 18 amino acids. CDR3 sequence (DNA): TGTGCCAGCAGTTACGTTGAGTCGGGTTTCTCTGGGGCCAACGTCCTGACTTTC. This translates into CASSYVESGFSGANVLTF.

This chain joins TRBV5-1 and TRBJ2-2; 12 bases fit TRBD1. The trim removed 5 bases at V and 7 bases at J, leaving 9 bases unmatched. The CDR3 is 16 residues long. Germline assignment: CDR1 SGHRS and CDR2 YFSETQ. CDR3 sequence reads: CASRALGQGAVGELFF. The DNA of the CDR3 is TGCGCCAGCAGAGCCCTGGGACAGGGGGCAGTCGGGGAGCTGTTTTTT.

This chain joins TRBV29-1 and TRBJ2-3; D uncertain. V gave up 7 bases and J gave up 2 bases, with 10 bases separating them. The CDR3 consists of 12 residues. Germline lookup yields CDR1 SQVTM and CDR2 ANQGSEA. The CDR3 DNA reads TGCAGCGGTCGGAGAACCACAGATACGCAGTATTTT. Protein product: CSGRRTTDTQYF.

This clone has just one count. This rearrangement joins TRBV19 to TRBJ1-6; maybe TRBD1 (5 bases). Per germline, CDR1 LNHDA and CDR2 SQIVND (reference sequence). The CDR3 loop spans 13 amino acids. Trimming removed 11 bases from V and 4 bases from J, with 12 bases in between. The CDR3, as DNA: TGTGCCGGAAGTCGACAGTATAATTCACCCCTCCACTTT. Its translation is CAGSRQYNSPLHF.

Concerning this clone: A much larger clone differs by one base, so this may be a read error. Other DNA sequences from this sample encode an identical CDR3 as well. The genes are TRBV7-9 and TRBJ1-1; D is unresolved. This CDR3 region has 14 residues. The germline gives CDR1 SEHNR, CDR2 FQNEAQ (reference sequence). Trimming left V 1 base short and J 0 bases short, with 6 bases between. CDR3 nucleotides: TGTGCCAGCAGCTTAGGAGGGATGAACACTGAAGCTTTCTTT. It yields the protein CASSLGGMNTEAFF.

CDR3 DNA: TGTGCCAGCAGTGGGGGGGGTTTTTCAGGGGAACTGTTTTTT. Amino acid sequence: CASSGGGFSGELFF. The chain carries TRBV25-1 and TRBJ1-4; a weak D match, TRBD1 (6 bases). The CDR3 is 14 residues long. CDR1 and CDR2 from the germline V gene are MGHDK and SYGVNS. Deletions cut 4 bases from V and 12 bases from J, with 18 bases between.

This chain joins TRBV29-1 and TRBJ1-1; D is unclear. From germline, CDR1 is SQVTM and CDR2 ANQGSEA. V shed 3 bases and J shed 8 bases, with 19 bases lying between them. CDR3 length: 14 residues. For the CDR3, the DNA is TGCAGCGTTGAGCCGCGGACTTCACAATTCGAAGCTTTCTTT. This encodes CSVEPRTSQFEAFF.

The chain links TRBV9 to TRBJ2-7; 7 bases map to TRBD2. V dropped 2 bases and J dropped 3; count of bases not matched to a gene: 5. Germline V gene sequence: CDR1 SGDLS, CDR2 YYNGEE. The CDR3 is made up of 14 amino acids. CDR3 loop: CASSVRDYNYEQYF. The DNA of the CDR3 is TGTGCCAGCAGCGTTCGGGACTATAACTACGAGCAGTACTTC.

The chain's CDR3 is CASSELSSYNSPLHF. CDR3 sequence (DNA): TGCGCCAGCAGTGAGTTGAGCTCCTATAATTCACCCCTCCACTTT. This sequence joins TRBV10-1 and TRBJ1-6; D call uncertain. Germline values: CDR1 WNHNN, CDR2 SYGVQD (reference sequence). Trimming took 1 base from V and 0 from J, leaving 4 bases between them. The CDR3 has 15 residues.

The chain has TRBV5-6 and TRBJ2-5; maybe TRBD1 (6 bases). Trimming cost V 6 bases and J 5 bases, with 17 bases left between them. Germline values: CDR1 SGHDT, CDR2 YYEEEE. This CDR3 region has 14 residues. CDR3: CASTQRGSGETQYF. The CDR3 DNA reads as TGTGCCAGCACCCAGAGGGGGTCTGGGGAGACCCAGTACTTC.

The CDR3 protein is CASSFRDSIYNEQFF. The CDR3 nucleotides read TGTGCCAGCAGTTTCCGGGACAGTATCTACAATGAGCAGTTCTTC. The rearrangement joins TRBV6-2 or TRBV6-3 to TRBJ2-1; TRBD1 matches 7 bases. The CDR3 is 15 residues long. With V trimmed by 4 bases and J by 3 bases, 6 bases remained unmatched. From germline, CDR1 is MNHEY and CDR2 SVGEGT.

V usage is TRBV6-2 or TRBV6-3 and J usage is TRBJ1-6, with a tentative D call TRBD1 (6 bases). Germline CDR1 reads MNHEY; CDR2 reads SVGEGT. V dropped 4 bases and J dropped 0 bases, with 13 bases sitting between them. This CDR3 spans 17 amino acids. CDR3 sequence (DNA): TGTGCCAGCAGTTCCGGGACACCGAGCTCCTATAATTCACCCCTCCACTTT. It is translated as CASSSGTPSSYNSPLHF.

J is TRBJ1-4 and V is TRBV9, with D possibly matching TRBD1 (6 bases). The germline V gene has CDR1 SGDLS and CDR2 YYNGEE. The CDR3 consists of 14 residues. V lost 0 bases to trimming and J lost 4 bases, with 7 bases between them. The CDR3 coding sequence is TGTGCCAGCAGCGTAGGGGGACATAATGAAAAACTGTTTTTT. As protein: CASSVGGHNEKLFF.

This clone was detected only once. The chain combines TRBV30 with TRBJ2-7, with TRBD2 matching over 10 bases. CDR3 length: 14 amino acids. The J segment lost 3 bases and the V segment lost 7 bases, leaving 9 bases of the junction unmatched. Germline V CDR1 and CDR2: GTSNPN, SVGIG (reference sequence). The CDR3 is CAFSLLAGDYEQYF. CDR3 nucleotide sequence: TGTGCCTTCAGCCTCCTAGCGGGAGACTACGAGCAGTACTTC.

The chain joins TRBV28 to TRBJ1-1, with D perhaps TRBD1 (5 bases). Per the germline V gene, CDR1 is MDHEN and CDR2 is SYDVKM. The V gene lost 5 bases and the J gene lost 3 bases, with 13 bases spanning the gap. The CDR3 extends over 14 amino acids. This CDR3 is CASSPPSRDTEAFF. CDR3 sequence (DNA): TGTGCCAGCAGTCCACCCAGCAGGGACACTGAAGCTTTCTTT. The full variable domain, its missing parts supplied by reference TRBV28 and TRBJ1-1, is DVKVTQSSRYLVKRTGEKVFLECVQDMDHENMFWYRQDPGLGLRLIYFSYDVKMKEKGDIPEGYSVSREKKERFSLILESASTNQTSMYLCASSPPSRDTEAFFGQGTRLTVV.